Included here is one T cell receptor beta chain sequence, with context. Its antigen is unidentified. The data were produced by immunoSEQ multiplex PCR, yet TCRdb's version contains in-frame clones alone and is incomplete. The table lists 55,000 to 65,000 clones, over 75% of them singletons. The data were taken from a study of OX40 agonist ivuxolimab in advanced cancers. Study background: Every 2 weeks, patients received ivuxolimab intravenously, dosed at 0.01 to 10 mg/kg. General study results and limits: At 0.1 to 3.0 mg/kg and by week 6, CD4+ and CD8+ T cells in the blood had expanded clonally.

Source: CD4+ or CD8+ T cells sorted from blood, taken in a trial of the OX40 agonist ivuxolimab. This TCR derives from an adult with an advanced solid tumor such as melanoma, head and neck, liver or kidney cancer.

CDR3 coding DNA: TGTGCCAGCAGCTTAGCTGAGGCGGACGCGCAGTACTTC. This codes for CASSLAEADAQYF. This chain joins TRBV7-7 and TRBJ2-7, with no clear D. Germline lookup yields CDR1 SSHAT and CDR2 FNYEAQ (reference sequence). This CDR3 is built from 13 residues. With 0 bases removed from V and 9 bases from J, the gap between germline ends came to 12 bases.